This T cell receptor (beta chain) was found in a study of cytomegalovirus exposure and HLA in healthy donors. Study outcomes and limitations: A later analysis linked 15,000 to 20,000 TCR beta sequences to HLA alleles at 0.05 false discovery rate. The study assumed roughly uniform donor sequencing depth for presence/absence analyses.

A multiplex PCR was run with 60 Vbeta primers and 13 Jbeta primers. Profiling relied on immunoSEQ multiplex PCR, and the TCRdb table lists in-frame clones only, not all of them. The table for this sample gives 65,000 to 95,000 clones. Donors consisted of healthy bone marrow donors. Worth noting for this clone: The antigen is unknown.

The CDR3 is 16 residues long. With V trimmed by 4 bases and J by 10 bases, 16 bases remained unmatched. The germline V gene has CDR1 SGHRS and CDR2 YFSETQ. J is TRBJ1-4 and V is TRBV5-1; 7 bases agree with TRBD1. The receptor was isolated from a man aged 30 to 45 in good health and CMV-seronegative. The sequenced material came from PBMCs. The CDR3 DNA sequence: TGCGCCAGCAGCCCCGGGACAGAGCTTTCTTCTGGAAAACTGTTTTTT. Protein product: CASSPGTELSSGKLFF. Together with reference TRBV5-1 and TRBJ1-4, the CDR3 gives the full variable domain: KAGVTQTPRYLIKTRGQQVTLSCSPISGHRSVSWYQQTPGQGLQFLFEYFSETQRNKGNFPGRFSGRQFSNSRSEMNVSTLELGDSALYLCASSPGTELSSGKLFFGSGTQLSVL.